This T cell receptor (beta chain) was sequenced for a study of Graves' ophthalmopathy and Graves' hyperthyroidism. Findings and limits, study-wide: Blood samples also showed most expanded thyroid clonotypes exceeding 0.001 frequency.

From RNA, the CDR3 regions of TCR beta chains were amplified and sequenced. First-round RT-PCR with HTBI primers preceded a second-round multiplex PCR. TCRdb used MiXCR to reprocess the multiplex PCR reads, holding one entry per CDR3 protein. The sample yields about 1.2 million distinct CDR3 sequences, about two fifths seen once. A word on this clonotype: Its antigen is currently unknown.

Hyperthyroidism cases were recent diagnoses of under 2 months' duration in people aged 18 to 65. Uncontrolled infections, pregnancy, lactation or other autoimmune diseases led to patient exclusion. Trimming took off 4 bases at V and 7 bases at J, with 19 bases between the two ends. The CDR3 covers 14 residues. From germline, CDR1 is DFQATT and CDR2 SNEGSKA (reference sequence). This clonotype was sampled from an adult man with Graves' hyperthyroidism. Sequencing used peripheral blood or thyroid tissue (not recorded which). V usage is TRBV20-1 and J usage is TRBJ2-5; D possibly matches TRBD1 or TRBD2 (5 bases each). The CDR3 region is CSAINSGRTGTQYF. In DNA, the CDR3 is TGCAGTGCTATTAACTCGGGACGGACGGGGACCCAGTACTTC.